This T cell receptor beta chain was found in a study of blood T cell repertoires in COVID-19. Study-wide context: Sample material is recorded as cDNA or gDNA derived from T cells, B-cell-depleted T cells, or PBMCs.

Seattle patient enrollment occurred during active infection, with longitudinal follow-up thereafter. There are 16 residues in the CDR3. Original handling: Cell counts per sample came from amplifying reference gene primers. Method: immunoSEQ multiplex PCR; TCRdb's copy keeps in-frame clones and lacks some. V, J and clone size are those of that table, while D and trimming were read from the DNA. The repertoire holds tens of thousands of clones, with approximately 90% as singletons. V gene TRBV21-1 combines with J gene TRBJ2-1; TRBD2 is the table's D call, not checked against the DNA. TRBV21-1 is classified as a pseudogene. This receptor was identified in a middle-aged man with COVID-19, enrolled during active disease. The material sequenced was peripheral blood. CDR3 coding DNA: TGTGCCAGCAGCAAGGGGACTAGCGGGAGCTACAATGAGCAGTTCTTC. The encoded protein is CASSKGTSGSYNEQFF.